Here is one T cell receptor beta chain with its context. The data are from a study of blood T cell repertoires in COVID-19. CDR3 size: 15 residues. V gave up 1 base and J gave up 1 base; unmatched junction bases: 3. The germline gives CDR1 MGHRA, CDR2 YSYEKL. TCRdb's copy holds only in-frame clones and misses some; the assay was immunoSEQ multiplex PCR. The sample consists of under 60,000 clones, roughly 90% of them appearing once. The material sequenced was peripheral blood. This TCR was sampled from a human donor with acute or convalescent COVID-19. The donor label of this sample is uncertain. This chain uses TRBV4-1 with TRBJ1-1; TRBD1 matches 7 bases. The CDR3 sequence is CASSQVRTGNTEAFF. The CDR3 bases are TGCGCCAGCAGCCAAGTTCGGACAGGGAACACTGAAGCTTTCTTT.